Within the sample, the clone carrying this T cell receptor (beta chain) is medium-sized. V was clipped by 4 bases and J by 5 bases; unmatched bases: 2. CDR3 size: 13 residues. Looked up from germline, CDR1 is SGHRS and CDR2 is YFSETQ. TCRdb re-analysed the RT-PCR reads in MiXCR, keeping a single row per CDR3 protein. The table records some 160,000 distinct CDR3 sequences, about 24% of them present only once. This specimen belongs to a study of patients and donors after allogeneic stem cell transplantation. The sequence was collected from a human donor who was either an allogeneic HSCT recipient or a stem cell or donor lymphocyte infusion donor (not recorded which). It is not recorded whose cells these are; they may come from a transplant donor. Sequencing was carried out using blood, either unsorted or a sorted T cell fraction (not recorded which). The V call is TRBV5-1, the J call TRBJ1-4; 7 bases agree with TRBD1. The CDR3 sequence: CASSEGQNEKLFF. As DNA, the CDR3 is TGCGCCAGCAGCGAGGGACAGAATGAAAAACTGTTTTTT. Complete variable domain (other parts from reference TRBV5-1 and TRBJ1-4): KAGVTQTPRYLIKTRGQQVTLSCSPISGHRSVSWYQQTPGQGLQFLFEYFSETQRNKGNFPGRFSGRQFSNSRSEMNVSTLELGDSALYLCASSEGQNEKLFFGSGTQLSVL.